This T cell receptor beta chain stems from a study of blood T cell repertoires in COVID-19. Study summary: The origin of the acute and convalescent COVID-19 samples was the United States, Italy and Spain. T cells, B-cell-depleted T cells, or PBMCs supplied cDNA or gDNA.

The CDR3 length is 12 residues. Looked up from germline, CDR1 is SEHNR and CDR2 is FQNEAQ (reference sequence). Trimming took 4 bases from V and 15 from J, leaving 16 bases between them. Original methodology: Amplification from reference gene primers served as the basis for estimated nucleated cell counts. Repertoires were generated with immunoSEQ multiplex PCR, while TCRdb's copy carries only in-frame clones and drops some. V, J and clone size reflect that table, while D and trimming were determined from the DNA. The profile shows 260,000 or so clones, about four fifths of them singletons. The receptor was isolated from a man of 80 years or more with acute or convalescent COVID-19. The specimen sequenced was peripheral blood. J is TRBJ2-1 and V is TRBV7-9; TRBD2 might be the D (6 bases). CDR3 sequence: CASSYVSGLPFF. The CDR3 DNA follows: TGTGCCAGCAGCTATGTGAGCGGGCTCCCGTTCTTC.